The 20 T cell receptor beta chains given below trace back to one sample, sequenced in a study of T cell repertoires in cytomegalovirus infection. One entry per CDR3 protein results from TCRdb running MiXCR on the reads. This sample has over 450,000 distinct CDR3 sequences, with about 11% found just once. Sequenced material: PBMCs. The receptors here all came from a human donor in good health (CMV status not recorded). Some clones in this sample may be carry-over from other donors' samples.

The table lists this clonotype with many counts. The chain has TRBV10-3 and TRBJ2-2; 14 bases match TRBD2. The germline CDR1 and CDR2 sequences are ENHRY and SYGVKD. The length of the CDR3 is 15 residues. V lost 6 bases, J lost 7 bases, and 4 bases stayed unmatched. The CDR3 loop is CAISGGLAGDGELFF. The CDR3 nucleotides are TGTGCCATCAGCGGGGGACTAGCGGGAGACGGGGAGCTGTTTTTT.

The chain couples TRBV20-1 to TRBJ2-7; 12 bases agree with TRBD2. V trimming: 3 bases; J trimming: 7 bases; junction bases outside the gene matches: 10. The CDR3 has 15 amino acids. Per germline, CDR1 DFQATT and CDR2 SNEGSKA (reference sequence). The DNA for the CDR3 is TGCAGTGCTAGTCAGCTAGCGGGGGGGTCAGGGGAGCAGTACTTC. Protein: CSASQLAGGSGEQYF.

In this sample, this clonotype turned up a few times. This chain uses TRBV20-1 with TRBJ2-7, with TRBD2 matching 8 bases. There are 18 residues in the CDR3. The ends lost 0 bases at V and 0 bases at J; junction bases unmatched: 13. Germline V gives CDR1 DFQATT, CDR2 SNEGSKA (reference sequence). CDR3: CSARDLGGRTPSSYEQYF. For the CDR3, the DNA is TGCAGTGCTAGAGATCTTGGCGGGAGGACCCCAAGCTCCTACGAGCAGTACTTC.

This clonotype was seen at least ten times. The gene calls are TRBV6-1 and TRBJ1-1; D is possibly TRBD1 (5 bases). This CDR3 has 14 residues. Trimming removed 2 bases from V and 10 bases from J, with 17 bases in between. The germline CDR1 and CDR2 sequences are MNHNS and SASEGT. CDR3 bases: TGTGCCAGCAGTGAATCCGTAGGGGTGGTGATAGCTTTCTTT. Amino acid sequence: CASSESVGVVIAFF.

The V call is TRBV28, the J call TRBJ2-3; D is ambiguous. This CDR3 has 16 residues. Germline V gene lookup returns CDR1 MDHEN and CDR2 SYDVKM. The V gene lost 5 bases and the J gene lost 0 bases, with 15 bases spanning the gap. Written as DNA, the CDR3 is TGTGCCAGCAGTCCCCCCGGCAGAATTAGCACAGATACGCAGTATTTT. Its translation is CASSPPGRISTDTQYF.

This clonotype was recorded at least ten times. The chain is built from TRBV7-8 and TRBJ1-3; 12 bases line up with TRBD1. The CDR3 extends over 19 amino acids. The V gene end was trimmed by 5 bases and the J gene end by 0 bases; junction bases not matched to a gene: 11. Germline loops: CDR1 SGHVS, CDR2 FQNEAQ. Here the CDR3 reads CASSQTGTGGRYSGNTIYF. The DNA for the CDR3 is TGTGCCAGCAGCCAAACCGGGACAGGGGGCCGGTACTCTGGAAACACCATATATTTT.

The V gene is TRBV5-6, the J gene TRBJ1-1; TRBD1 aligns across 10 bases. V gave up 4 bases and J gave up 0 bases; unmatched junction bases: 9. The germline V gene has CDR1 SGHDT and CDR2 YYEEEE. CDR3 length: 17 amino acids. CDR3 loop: CASSKPGTGVLNTEAFF. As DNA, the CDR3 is TGTGCCAGCAGCAAACCCGGGACAGGGGTTCTGAACACTGAAGCTTTCTTT.

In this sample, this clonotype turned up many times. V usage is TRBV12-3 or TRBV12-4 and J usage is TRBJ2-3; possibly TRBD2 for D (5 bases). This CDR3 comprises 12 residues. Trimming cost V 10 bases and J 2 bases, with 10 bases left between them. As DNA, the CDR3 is TGTGCCACCGGGGAGAACACAGATACGCAGTATTTT. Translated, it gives CATGENTDTQYF.

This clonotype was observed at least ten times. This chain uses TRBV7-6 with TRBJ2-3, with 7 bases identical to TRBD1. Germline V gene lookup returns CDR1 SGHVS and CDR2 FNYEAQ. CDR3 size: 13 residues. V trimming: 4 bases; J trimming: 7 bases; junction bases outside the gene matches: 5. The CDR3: CASSSDRENTQYF. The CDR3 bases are TGTGCCAGCAGCTCCGACAGGGAAAATACGCAGTATTTT.

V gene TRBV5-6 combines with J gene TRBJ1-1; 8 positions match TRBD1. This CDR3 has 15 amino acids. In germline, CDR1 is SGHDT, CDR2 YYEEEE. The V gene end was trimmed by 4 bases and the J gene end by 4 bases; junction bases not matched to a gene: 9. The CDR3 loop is CASSLIRGRGTEAFF. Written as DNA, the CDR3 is TGTGCCAGCAGCCTAATCAGGGGGCGAGGCACTGAAGCTTTCTTT. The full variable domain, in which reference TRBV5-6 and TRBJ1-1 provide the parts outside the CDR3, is DAGVTQSPTHLIKTRGQQVTLRCSPKSGHDTVSWYQQALGQGPQFIFQYYEEEERQRGNFPDRFSGHQFPNYSSELNVNALLLGDSALYLCASSLIRGRGTEAFFGQGTRLTVV.

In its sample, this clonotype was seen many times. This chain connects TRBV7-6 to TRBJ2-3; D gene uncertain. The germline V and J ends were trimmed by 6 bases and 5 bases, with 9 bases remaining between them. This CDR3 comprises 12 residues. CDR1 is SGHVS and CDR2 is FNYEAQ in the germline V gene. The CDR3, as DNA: TGTGCCAGCAGTCCCCTCCAAGATACGCAGTATTTT. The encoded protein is CASSPLQDTQYF.

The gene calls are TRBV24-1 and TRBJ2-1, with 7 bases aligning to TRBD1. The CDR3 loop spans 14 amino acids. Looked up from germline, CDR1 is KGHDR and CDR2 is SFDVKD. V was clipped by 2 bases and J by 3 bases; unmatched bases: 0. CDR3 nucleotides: TGTGCCACCAGTGATTACAGGGGCTACAATGAGCAGTTCTTC. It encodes CATSDYRGYNEQFF.

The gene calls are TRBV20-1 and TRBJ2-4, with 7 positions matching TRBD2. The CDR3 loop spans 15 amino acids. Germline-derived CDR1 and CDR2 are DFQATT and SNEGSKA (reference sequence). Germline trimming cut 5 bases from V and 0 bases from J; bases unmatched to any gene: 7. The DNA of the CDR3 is TGCAGTGCTTTCGGGACTATGAAAGCCAAAAACATTCAGTACTTC. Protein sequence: CSAFGTMKAKNIQYF.

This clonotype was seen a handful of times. The CDR3 sequence: CAWSEVLGKGYEQFF. CDR3 in DNA: TGTGCCTGGAGTGAGGTCCTTGGAAAAGGGTATGAGCAGTTCTTC. The genes are TRBV30 and TRBJ2-1; no firm D call. Trimming took off 1 base at V and 8 bases at J, with 18 bases between the two ends. The CDR3 loop spans 15 amino acids. Germline V CDR1 and CDR2: GTSNPN, SVGIG (reference sequence).

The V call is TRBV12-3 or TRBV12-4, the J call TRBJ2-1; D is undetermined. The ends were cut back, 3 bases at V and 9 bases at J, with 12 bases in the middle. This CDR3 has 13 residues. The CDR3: CASSFDGYREQFF. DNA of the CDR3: TGTGCCAGCAGTTTCGACGGGTACCGTGAGCAGTTCTTC.

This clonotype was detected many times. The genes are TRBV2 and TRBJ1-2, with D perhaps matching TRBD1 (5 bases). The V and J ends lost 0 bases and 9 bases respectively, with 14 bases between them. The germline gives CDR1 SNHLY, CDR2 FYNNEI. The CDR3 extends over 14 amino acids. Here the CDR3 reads CASSEAGTGSRYTF. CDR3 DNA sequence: TGTGCCAGCAGTGAAGCTGGGACCGGGTCGCGCTACACCTTC.

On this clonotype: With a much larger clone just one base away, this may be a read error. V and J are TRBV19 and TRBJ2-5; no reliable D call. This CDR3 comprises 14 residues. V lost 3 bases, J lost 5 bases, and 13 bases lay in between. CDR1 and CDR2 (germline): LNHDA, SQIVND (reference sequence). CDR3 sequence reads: CASSMMNLWETQYF. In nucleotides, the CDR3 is TGTGCCAGTAGTATGATGAACCTCTGGGAGACCCAGTACTTC.

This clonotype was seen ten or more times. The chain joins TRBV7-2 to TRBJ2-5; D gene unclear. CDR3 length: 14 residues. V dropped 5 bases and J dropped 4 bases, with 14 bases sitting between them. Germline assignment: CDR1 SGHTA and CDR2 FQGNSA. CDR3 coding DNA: TGTGCCAGCAGCCCCGGCGGAAGCCGAGAGACCCAGTACTTC. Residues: CASSPGGSRETQYF.

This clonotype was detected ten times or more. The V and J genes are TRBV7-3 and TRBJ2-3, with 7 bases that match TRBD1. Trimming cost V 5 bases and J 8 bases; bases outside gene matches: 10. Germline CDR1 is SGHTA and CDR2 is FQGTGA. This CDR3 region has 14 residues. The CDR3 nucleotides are TGTGCCAGCAGCCCCGACAGGGTGTCGGGTACGCAGTATTTT. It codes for CASSPDRVSGTQYF.

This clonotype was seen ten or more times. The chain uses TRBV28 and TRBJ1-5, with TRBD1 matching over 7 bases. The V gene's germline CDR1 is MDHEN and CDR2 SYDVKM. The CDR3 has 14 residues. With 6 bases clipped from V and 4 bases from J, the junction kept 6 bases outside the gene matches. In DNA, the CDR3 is TGTGCCAGCAGCCGGACAGGACTGAATCAGCCCCAGCATTTT. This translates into CASSRTGLNQPQHF.